This T cell receptor beta chain was documented in a study of Ad26.COV2.S vaccination and SARS-CoV-2 variants (dated by TCRdb to about 2021). About the investigation overall: Donors in the vaccine arm were drawn from COV1001, a phase I-IIa trial of Ad26.COV2.S in healthy adults that was multicentre, randomized, double-blind and placebo-controlled. Trial participants were randomized into five groups of five, in which low-dose or high-dose Ad26.COV2.S was given once or twice, or placebo was given on both occasions. TCRbeta repertoire sequencing served as the tool for gauging how specific and how broad the SARS-CoV-2-reactive T cell receptors were following Ad26.COV2.S vaccination. Ad26.COV2.S was administered intramuscularly at a dose of 5x10^10 or 1x10^11 viral particles, either as one shot or as two shots given 56 days apart. Blinding of investigators to trial group allocation was maintained during experiments and outcome assessment. The TCR-sequenced set comprised approximately 30 samples: about 19 Ad26.COV2.S vaccine recipients, 5 placebo recipients and 8 SARS-CoV-2 convalescent individuals. Points the paper makes about the study in general: According to the authors, total T cell responses may have been underestimated by the TCR breadth and depth analyses. The study was not powered for comparison of responses between vaccine doses or regimens. Comparable non-spike TCR breadth was observed between vaccine and placebo recipients, consistent with only spike being contained in the vaccine. Substantial breadth of spike-specific CD8+ and CD4+ T cell responses was reported after vaccination. Spike-specific TCR breadth was higher in Ad26.COV2.S recipients than in placebo recipients (P = 0.0014).

The treatment or condition label, read with the paper, signifies: around 19 received Ad26.COV2.S at low or high dose, single or two shots; several received placebo; per-sample allocation not given. Repertoires of vaccine and placebo recipients were sequenced from samples collected on day 63 after the first injection. In Cohort 1b, 25 adults aged 18-55 years were enrolled at a single site in Boston, USA, between 29 July and 7 August 2020. Ad26.COV2.S was a replication-incompetent adenovirus type 26 vector expressing a prefusion-stabilized SARS-CoV-2 spike protein from the original Wuhan strain. Concerning this clone: The clone's antigen remains unknown. Base qualities were left out, and no much larger clone turns up one base away.

The immunoSEQ Assay was used to sequence TCRbeta CDR3 regions. After extraction, genomic DNA underwent amplification by bias-controlled multiplex PCR, followed by high-throughput sequencing. On the authors' methods: Collapsing and filtering of sequences were performed to quantify the absolute abundance of each unique TCRbeta CDR3 region. T cell fraction was estimated by normalization of TCRbeta template counts to usable DNA, with usable DNA being measured through amplification of reference genes present in all nucleated cells. Repertoire TCRs were annotated as SARS-CoV-2-specific when V gene, CDR3 amino acid sequence and J gene were exactly matched to a known reactive TCR set. MIRA supplied the reference SARS-CoV-2 TCR set, which was filtered for enrichment in COVID-19-positive ImmuneCODE repertoires so that public or cross-reactive TCRs were removed. Drawing on the MIRA antigens, annotated TCRs were analysed further at the level of specific ORF or position within ORF. Depth was the summed frequency of annotated unique rearrangements, while breadth was defined as annotated unique rearrangements over total unique productive rearrangements. Two-sided Wilcoxon rank-sum tests were applied when comparing TCR breadth between groups. What TCRdb holds here is the immuneACCESS table cut down to in-frame rearrangements. Part of the clones is not present; checked against another copy, under half of the missing clones reflect an unresolved V gene, and the others are unexplained. V and J calls and clone size are those listed in that table; D and trimming were worked out from the DNA. For this sample there are 250,000 to 300,000 clones; more than 75% appear just once. The ten largest clones add up to approximately 3.3% of the sample.

Ends trimmed: V by 0 bases, J by 0 bases; bases unmatched to a gene: 8. The germline V gene sets CDR1 to LGHNA and CDR2 to YNFKEQ. Inclusive of the bounding cysteine and phenylalanine, the CDR3 is 18 residues long. CDR3 DNA only is kept here, 54 bases in frame from base 1. The rearrangement combines TRBV4-2 with TRBJ2-1; TRBD2 agrees with 7 junctional bases. This material consisted of peripheral blood, taken in a trial of Ad26.COV2.S vaccine versus placebo. This TCR was sampled from a person between 18 and 65 years old who received the Ad26.COV2.S COVID-19 vaccine or a placebo. Here is the DNA: TGTGCCAGCAGCCAAGATAGAGCGGGGCTTAGCTCCTACAATGAGCAGTTCTTC. Translated, this gives CASSQDRAGLSSYNEQFF.